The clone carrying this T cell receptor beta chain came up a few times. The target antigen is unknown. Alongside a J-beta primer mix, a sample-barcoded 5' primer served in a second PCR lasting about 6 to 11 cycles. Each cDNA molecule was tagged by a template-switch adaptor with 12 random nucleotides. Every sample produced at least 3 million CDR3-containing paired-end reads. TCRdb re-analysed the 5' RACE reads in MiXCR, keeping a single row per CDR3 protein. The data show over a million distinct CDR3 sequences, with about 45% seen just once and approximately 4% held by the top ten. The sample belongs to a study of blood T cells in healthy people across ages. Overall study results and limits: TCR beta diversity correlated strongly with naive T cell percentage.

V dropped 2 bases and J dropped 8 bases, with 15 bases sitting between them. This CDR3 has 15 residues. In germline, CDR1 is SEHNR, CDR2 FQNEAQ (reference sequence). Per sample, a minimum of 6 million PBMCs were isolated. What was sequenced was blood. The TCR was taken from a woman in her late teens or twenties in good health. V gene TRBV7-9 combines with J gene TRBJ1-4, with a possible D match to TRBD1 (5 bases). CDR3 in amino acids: CASSLQAAGPEKLFF. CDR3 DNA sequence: TGTGCCAGCAGCTTACAAGCCGCGGGGCCCGAAAAACTGTTTTTT. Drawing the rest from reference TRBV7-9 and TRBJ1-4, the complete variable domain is DTGVSQNPRHKITKRGQNVTFRCDPISEHNRLYWYRQTLGQGPEFLTYFQNEAQLEKSRLLSDRFSAERPKGSFSTLEIQRTEQGDSAMYLCASSLQAAGPEKLFFGSGTQLSVL.